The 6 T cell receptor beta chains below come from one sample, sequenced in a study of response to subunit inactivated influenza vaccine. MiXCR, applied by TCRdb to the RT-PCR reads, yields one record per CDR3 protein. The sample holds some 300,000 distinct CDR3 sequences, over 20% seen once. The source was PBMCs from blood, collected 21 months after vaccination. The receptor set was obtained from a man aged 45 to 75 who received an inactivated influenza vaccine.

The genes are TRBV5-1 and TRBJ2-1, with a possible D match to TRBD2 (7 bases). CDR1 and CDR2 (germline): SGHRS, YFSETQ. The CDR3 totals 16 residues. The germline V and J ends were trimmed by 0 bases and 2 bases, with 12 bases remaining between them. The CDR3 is CASSLGGLAAYNEQFF. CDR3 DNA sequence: TGCGCCAGCAGCTTGGGGGGGCTAGCGGCCTACAATGAGCAGTTCTTC.

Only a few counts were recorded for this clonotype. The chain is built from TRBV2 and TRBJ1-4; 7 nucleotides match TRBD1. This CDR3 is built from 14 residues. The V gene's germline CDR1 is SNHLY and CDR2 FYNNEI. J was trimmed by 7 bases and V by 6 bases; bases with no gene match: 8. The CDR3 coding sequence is TGTGCCAGCAGGATAGGGGGCCAGGGTGAAAAACTGTTTTTT. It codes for CASRIGGQGEKLFF.

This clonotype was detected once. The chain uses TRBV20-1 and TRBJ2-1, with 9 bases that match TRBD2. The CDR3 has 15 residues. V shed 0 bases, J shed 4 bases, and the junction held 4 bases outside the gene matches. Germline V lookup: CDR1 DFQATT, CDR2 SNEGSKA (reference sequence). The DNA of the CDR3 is TGCAGTGCTAGAGATCGGCGGGGGGGGTACAATGAGCAGTTCTTC. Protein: CSARDRRGGYNEQFF.

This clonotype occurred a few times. CDR3 sequence: CASSSSGTERDSPLHF. The CDR3 coding sequence is TGTGCCAGCAGTTCCTCCGGGACCGAGAGGGATTCACCCCTCCACTTT. The V gene is TRBV12-3 or TRBV12-4, the J gene TRBJ1-6; possible D gene TRBD1, 5 bases. V lost 4 bases to trimming and J lost 8 bases, with 18 bases between them. The CDR3 contains 16 residues.

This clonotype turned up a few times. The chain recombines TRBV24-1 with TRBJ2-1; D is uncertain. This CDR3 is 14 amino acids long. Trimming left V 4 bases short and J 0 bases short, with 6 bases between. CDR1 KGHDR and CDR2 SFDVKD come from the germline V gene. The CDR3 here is CATSDPSSYNEQFF. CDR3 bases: TGTGCCACCAGTGACCCAAGCTCCTACAATGAGCAGTTCTTC.

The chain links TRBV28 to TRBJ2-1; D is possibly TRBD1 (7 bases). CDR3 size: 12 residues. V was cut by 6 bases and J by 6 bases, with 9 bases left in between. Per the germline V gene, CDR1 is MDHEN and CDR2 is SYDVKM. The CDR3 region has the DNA TGTGCCAGCAGGGAGGGGGCCAATGAGCAGTTCTTC. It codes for CASREGANEQFF.